This T cell receptor beta chain was recovered during a study of radiation and T cells in renal cell carcinoma. Concerning this clone: Its cognate antigen is unknown.

Sample treatment: treatment-naive control, cytoreductive nephrectomy. Clones were read by immunoSEQ multiplex PCR, and TCRdb kept only the in-frame ones, dropping some. The table has more than 15,000 clones, approximately 59% seen once. Regarding the study as a whole: Dominant CDR3 motifs occupied more repertoire in irradiated than control tumors.

This CDR3 is built from 14 residues. The V gene's germline CDR1 is MNHEY and CDR2 SVGAGI. Trimming took 6 bases from V and 6 from J, leaving 14 bases between them. This material consisted of tumor tissue, taken from a patient whose treatment was nephrectomy without radiotherapy. The receptor was isolated from a man aged 45-60 years with renal cell carcinoma. The J gene is TRBJ1-4, the V gene TRBV6-5, with a possible D match to TRBD1 (5 bases). This CDR3 is CASRPPGRHEKLFF. The CDR3 nucleotides are TGTGCCAGCAGGCCCCCAGGGCGGCATGAAAAACTGTTTTTT.